The 25 T cell receptor beta chains below were found in one sample sequenced in a study of shared clonotypes between healthy human individuals. Naive-designated CD8 cells lacked CD45RO, were positively enriched for CCR7, and omitted terminally differentiated effector memory CD45RA+ cells. Clones were sequenced by immunoSEQ multiplex PCR, and TCRdb holds only the in-frame ones, with some missing. This sample yields about 2.1 million clones, of which over 85% are seen a single time; under 2% belongs to the top ten. Material: naive CD8+ T cells from PBMCs. Receptors were obtained from a man younger than 35 in good health. Some clones in this sample may be carry-over from other donors' samples.

The rearrangement links TRBV4-1 to TRBJ2-3; TRBD1 aligns across 9 bases. CDR3 size: 15 residues. J was trimmed by 6 bases and V by 1 base; bases with no gene match: 5. Germline V gene data show CDR1 as MGHRA and CDR2 as YSYEKL. CDR3 sequence (DNA): TGCGCCAGCAGCCAAGGATCCACAGGGGGCGATACGCAGTATTTT. Residues: CASSQGSTGGDTQYF.

The V and J genes are TRBV7-2 and TRBJ2-3, with D perhaps TRBD1 or TRBD2 (6 bases each). Germline CDR1 and CDR2: SGHTA and FQGNSA. V was clipped by 0 bases and J by 3 bases, with 16 bases between them. This CDR3 contains 17 residues. The CDR3, as DNA: TGTGCCAGCAGCTTAGCGGGGGCGGGATGGGGAACAGATACGCAGTATTTT. Translation: CASSLAGAGWGTDTQYF.

The rearrangement links TRBV27 to TRBJ2-7, with D possibly being TRBD2 (5 bases). The CDR3 covers 15 residues. Germline loops: CDR1 MNHEY, CDR2 SMNVEV (reference sequence). V was pared by 6 bases and J by 6 bases, with 21 bases between. The CDR3 loop is CASSDTSSGSLEQYF. CDR3 coding DNA: TGTGCCAGCAGCGACACTTCCAGCGGCTCGCTCGAGCAGTACTTC.

The chain couples TRBV9 to TRBJ2-1; TRBD2 aligns across 11 bases. Germline trimming cut 3 bases from V and 6 bases from J; bases unmatched to any gene: 5. The CDR3 sequence is 15 residues long. Germline V lookup: CDR1 SGDLS, CDR2 YYNGEE. The CDR3 loop reads CASSAGTSGINEQFF. For the CDR3, the DNA is TGTGCCAGCAGCGCCGGGACTAGCGGTATCAATGAGCAGTTCTTC.

As regards this clone: The sample contains more than one DNA sequence encoding this CDR3. The rearrangement links TRBV5-1 to TRBJ2-1; D not certain. Trimming shortened V by 1 base and J by 6 bases, and 5 bases separated the two germline ends. Looked up from germline, CDR1 is SGHRS and CDR2 is YFSETQ. CDR3 length: 12 residues. This CDR3 is CASSLSSNEQFF. In nucleotides, the CDR3 is TGCGCCAGCAGCTTGAGTAGCAATGAGCAGTTCTTC.

The V and J genes are TRBV9 and TRBJ1-1; D remains ambiguous. CDR3 length equals 15 residues. Germline CDR1 and CDR2: SGDLS and YYNGEE. The germline V and J ends were trimmed by 1 base and 1 base, with 11 bases remaining between them. The CDR3 spells CASSVKASTNTEAFF. The CDR3 DNA reads as TGTGCCAGCAGCGTAAAGGCCTCTACGAACACTGAAGCTTTCTTT. Using reference TRBV9 and TRBJ1-1 for the parts outside the CDR3, the full variable domain is DSGVTQTPKHLITATGQRVTLRCSPRSGDLSVYWYQQSLDQGLQFLIQYYNGEERAKGNILERFSAQQFPDLHSELNLSSLELGDSALYFCASSVKASTNTEAFFGQGTRLTVV.

V and J are TRBV29-1 and TRBJ2-2, with 10 bases lining up with TRBD2. The CDR3 has 16 amino acids. Germline V gene data show CDR1 as SQVTM and CDR2 as ANQGSEA. The V segment lost 6 bases and the J segment 5 bases; nucleotides outside the gene matches: 12. The CDR3, as DNA: TGCAGCGTGAAACTTTGGGCAGCGGGAGGGACCGGGGAGCTGTTTTTT. This translates into CSVKLWAAGGTGELFF.

This clone is a singleton in its sample. Germline is not matched at one junction end, which may reflect a read error. V usage is TRBV28 and J usage is TRBJ1-5; 7 nucleotides align to TRBD1. The CDR3 is made up of 15 amino acids. Per the germline V gene, CDR1 is MDHEN and CDR2 is SYDVKM. CDR3 in DNA: TGTGCCAGCAGTGCCGCCAGGGGGGACAATCATCCCCAGCATTTT. Translation: CASSAARGDNHPQHF.

The rearrangement uses TRBV28 and TRBJ2-5; no clear D. Germline lookup yields CDR1 MDHEN and CDR2 SYDVKM. CDR3 size: 15 residues. Trimming left V 5 bases short and J 4 bases short, with 17 bases between. CDR3 DNA sequence: TGTGCCAGCAGTCGGATCCCTCCCTACGTAGAGACCCAGTACTTC. The encoded protein is CASSRIPPYVETQYF.

The genes are TRBV19 and TRBJ2-7; no definite D call. V dropped 4 bases and J dropped 2 bases, with 12 bases sitting between them. The CDR3 consists of 14 residues. Looked up from germline, CDR1 is LNHDA and CDR2 is SQIVND (reference sequence). CDR3 sequence (DNA): TGTGCCAGTAGTACTCGGAGTACCCCCTACGAGCAGTACTTC. Its translation: CASSTRSTPYEQYF.

V gene TRBV7-9 combines with J gene TRBJ2-3, with TRBD2 matching over 13 bases. The germline gives CDR1 SEHNR, CDR2 FQNEAQ (reference sequence). CDR3 length: 17 residues. V trimming: 5 bases; J trimming: 2 bases; junction bases outside the gene matches: 7. DNA of the CDR3: TGTGCCAGCAGCCCCCGGACTAGCGGGGGAGTCACAGATACGCAGTATTTT. Amino acids: CASSPRTSGGVTDTQYF. The full variable domain, rest sourced from reference TRBV7-9 and TRBJ2-3, is DTGVSQNPRHKITKRGQNVTFRCDPISEHNRLYWYRQTLGQGPEFLTYFQNEAQLEKSRLLSDRFSAERPKGSFSTLEIQRTEQGDSAMYLCASSPRTSGGVTDTQYFGPGTRLTVL.

CDR3 in DNA: TGTGCCAGCAGCTCAATTCTAGGTAGCAATCAGCCCCAGCATTTT. Translated: CASSSILGSNQPQHF. V usage is TRBV7-9 and J usage is TRBJ1-5, with D uncertain. CDR1 is SEHNR and CDR2 is FQNEAQ in the germline V gene (reference sequence). The CDR3 length is 15 residues. V lost 4 bases and J 0 bases, leaving 10 bases between the germline ends. Full variable domain (rest looked up from reference TRBV7-9 and TRBJ1-5): DTGVSQNPRHKITKRGQNVTFRCDPISEHNRLYWYRQTLGQGPEFLTYFQNEAQLEKSRLLSDRFSAERPKGSFSTLEIQRTEQGDSAMYLCASSSILGSNQPQHFGDGTRLSIL.

Only a few counts were recorded for this clone. The rearrangement links TRBV7-9 to TRBJ2-5; tentative D call: TRBD1 (6 bases). Per the germline V gene, CDR1 is SEHNR and CDR2 is FQNEAQ (reference sequence). V was trimmed by 5 bases and J by 14 bases, leaving 21 bases between them. The CDR3 covers 13 residues. As DNA, the CDR3 is TGTGCCAGCAGCCCCGGACAGATTATGTGGGGCTACTTC. It yields the protein CASSPGQIMWGYF.

This clone was observed a handful of times. The rearrangement uses TRBV15 and TRBJ1-1, with D uncertain. Germline V gives CDR1 LNHNV, CDR2 YYDKDF (reference sequence). The V end was cut by 5 bases, the J end by 8 bases, with 12 bases between. There are 12 residues in the CDR3. CDR3 loop: CATSDLAREAFF. Here the CDR3 DNA reads TGTGCCACCAGCGACCTAGCAAGGGAAGCTTTCTTT.

V is TRBV15 and J is TRBJ1-4, with D possibly matching TRBD1 (5 bases). CDR3 length: 16 amino acids. Germline CDR1 LNHNV, CDR2 YYDKDF (reference sequence). Trimming shortened V by 0 bases and J by 8 bases, and 16 bases separated the two germline ends. The CDR3 nucleotides read TGTGCCACCAGCAGAGATTTTGGGGGACTGGGAGAAAAACTGTTTTTT. Translated, it gives CATSRDFGGLGEKLFF.

The chain couples TRBV7-9 to TRBJ2-3, with D tentatively TRBD1 (6 bases). The V end was cut by 4 bases, the J end by 1 base, with 9 bases between. The CDR3 runs 14 residues. Per the germline V gene, CDR1 is SEHNR and CDR2 is FQNEAQ (reference sequence). The CDR3 here is CASSYPGGTDTQYF. In DNA, the CDR3 is TGTGCCAGCAGCTACCCAGGGGGCACAGATACGCAGTATTTT.

J is TRBJ2-1 and V is TRBV7-6; 7 bases line up with TRBD1. The germline CDR1 and CDR2 sequences are SGHVS and FNYEAQ. V trimming: 8 bases; J trimming: 0 bases; junction bases outside the gene matches: 1. The CDR3 extends over 13 amino acids. The CDR3 nucleotides read TGTGCCAGCTGGGACAGCTCCTACAATGAGCAGTTCTTC. It is translated as CASWDSSYNEQFF.

V and J are TRBV19 and TRBJ2-7; 13 bases fit TRBD2. Germline CDR1 is LNHDA and CDR2 is SQIVND (reference sequence). V lost 7 bases, J lost 6 bases, and 6 bases stayed unmatched. The CDR3 is made up of 14 amino acids. The CDR3 sequence is CASTRTSGSPEQYF. Here the CDR3 DNA reads TGTGCCAGTACCCGGACTAGCGGGAGTCCCGAGCAGTACTTC.

This sequence joins TRBV27 and TRBJ2-7; 11 nucleotides align to TRBD2. CDR3 size: 15 residues. Germline CDR1 MNHEY, CDR2 SMNVEV (reference sequence). V lost 5 bases and J lost 2; bases outside the gene matches: 5. The CDR3 DNA reads as TGTGCCAGCAGTCAAAGACTAGCGGGGACCTACGAGCAGTACTTC. As protein: CASSQRLAGTYEQYF.

The DNA for the CDR3 is TGTGCCAGCAGTACCCGGACAGGGCAAGCTTTCTTT. Protein product: CASSTRTGQAFF. This sequence joins TRBV27 and TRBJ1-1, with 8 bases fitting TRBD1. This CDR3 region has 12 residues. Per the germline V gene, CDR1 is MNHEY and CDR2 is SMNVEV (reference sequence). V was pared by 5 bases and J by 9 bases, with 5 bases of the junction left unmatched.

The chain links TRBV4-3 to TRBJ2-2; no reliable D call. The germline V gene has CDR1 LGHNA and CDR2 YSLEER. Between the trimmed V and J ends, which lost 0 bases and 6 bases, there was a span of 14 bases. CDR3 length: 16 residues. CDR3 nucleotide sequence: TGCGCCAGCAGCCAAGATCGAATGAGAAACGCCGGGGAGCTGTTTTTT. Translation: CASSQDRMRNAGELFF.

The genes are TRBV25-1 and TRBJ2-2; TRBD2 might be the D (5 bases). V dropped 6 bases and J dropped 1 base, with 15 bases sitting between them. This CDR3 contains 16 residues. Germline CDR1 MGHDK, CDR2 SYGVNS. CDR3 sequence reads: CASSGVPTLNTGELFF. The CDR3 DNA follows: TGTGCCAGCAGCGGGGTACCAACCTTGAACACCGGGGAGCTGTTTTTT.

The chain employs TRBV27 and TRBJ2-5; D is perhaps TRBD2 (5 bases). CDR1 and CDR2 from the germline V gene are MNHEY and SMNVEV (reference sequence). CDR3 length equals 11 residues. V lost 8 bases to trimming and J lost 5 bases, with 9 bases between them. CDR3 in amino acids: CASLSGETQYF. The CDR3 region has the DNA TGTGCCAGCCTCTCGGGGGAGACCCAGTACTTC.

The chain is built from TRBV30 and TRBJ1-6; D uncertain. The CDR3 extends over 13 amino acids. V gave up 0 bases and J gave up 8 bases, with 8 bases separating them. CDR1 and CDR2 (germline): GTSNPN, SVGIG (reference sequence). CDR3 amino acids: CAWSVNSDSPLHF. In nucleotides, the CDR3 is TGTGCCTGGAGTGTAAATTCGGATTCACCCCTCCACTTT.

This clone occurred a few times. This chain joins TRBV18 and TRBJ1-5; no clear D. Germline lookup yields CDR1 KGHSH and CDR2 LQKENI. This CDR3 has 13 residues. V lost 3 bases and J lost 3, with 6 bases in between. DNA of the CDR3: TGTGCCAGCTCACCCCTGACCAATCAGCCCCAGCATTTT. Its translation is CASSPLTNQPQHF.